A single sample gave rise to the 20 T cell receptor beta chains below, sequenced in a study of cytomegalovirus exposure and HLA in healthy donors. Sequenced by immunoSEQ multiplex PCR; TCRdb stores in-frame clones only, minus some. The table shows 180,000 or so clones, with approximately 80% occurring only once. Sequencing input: PBMCs. These receptors were collected from a woman between 25 and 40 years old in good health and CMV-seropositive.

J is TRBJ2-2 and V is TRBV27; D gene uncertain. In germline, CDR1 is MNHEY, CDR2 SMNVEV (reference sequence). This CDR3 region has 15 residues. V lost 7 bases to trimming and J lost 0 bases, with 12 bases between them. The CDR3 DNA follows: TGTGCCAGCACCGTCAGCGACGCGAACACCGGGGAGCTGTTTTTT. Its translation: CASTVSDANTGELFF.

The rearrangement joins TRBV5-6 to TRBJ1-2; TRBD1 matches 7 bases. There are 13 residues in the CDR3. V lost 4 bases to trimming and J lost 8 bases; unmatched junction nucleotides: 8. The germline gives CDR1 SGHDT, CDR2 YYEEEE. As DNA, the CDR3 is TGTGCCAGCAGCGGTACAGGGGCAGGCGGCTACACCTTC. Its protein is CASSGTGAGGYTF.

V gene TRBV7-9 combines with J gene TRBJ2-1, with D possibly being TRBD1 (6 bases). The CDR3 is made up of 12 amino acids. The V end lost 5 bases, the J end lost 6 bases, and 8 bases lay between the germline ends. Per germline, CDR1 SEHNR and CDR2 FQNEAQ (reference sequence). In DNA, the CDR3 is TGTGCCAGCAGCATACAGGGCAATGAGCAGTTCTTC. It is translated as CASSIQGNEQFF. Full variable domain (outside the CDR3, taken from reference TRBV7-9 and TRBJ2-1): DTGVSQNPRHKITKRGQNVTFRCDPISEHNRLYWYRQTLGQGPEFLTYFQNEAQLEKSRLLSDRFSAERPKGSFSTLEIQRTEQGDSAMYLCASSIQGNEQFFGPGTRLTVL.

As for this clone: A junction boundary mismatches the germline segment, possibly from a read error. The V and J genes are TRBV7-7 and TRBJ2-3, with 8 bases fitting TRBD2. The V gene's germline CDR1 is SSHAT and CDR2 FNYEAQ (reference sequence). CDR3 length: 16 residues. The CDR3 here is CASSLVPGGPTDTQYF. CDR3 in DNA: TGTGCTAGCAGCTTAGTACCGGGAGGGCCGACGGATACGCAGTATTTT.

The J gene is TRBJ2-6, the V gene TRBV5-1; D is possibly TRBD1 (6 bases). V lost 4 bases and J lost 1, with 9 bases in between. Germline lookup yields CDR1 SGHRS and CDR2 YFSETQ. The CDR3 has 15 amino acids. The CDR3 nucleotides read TGCGCCAGCAGCGAGCAGGGGTCTGGGGCCAACGTCCTGACTTTC. It specifies CASSEQGSGANVLTF. Looking up the rest from reference TRBV5-1 and TRBJ2-6 gives the full variable domain: KAGVTQTPRYLIKTRGQQVTLSCSPISGHRSVSWYQQTPGQGLQFLFEYFSETQRNKGNFPGRFSGRQFSNSRSEMNVSTLELGDSALYLCASSEQGSGANVLTFGAGSRLTVL.

The V gene is TRBV6-5, the J gene TRBJ1-1, with a weak D call TRBD1 (5 bases). Germline loops: CDR1 MNHEY, CDR2 SVGAGI. CDR3 length: 14 residues. Trimming removed 2 bases from V and 6 bases from J, with 13 bases in between. The CDR3 DNA follows: TGTGCCAGCAGTTACGGGGCGCAGAAGTCTGAAGCTTTCTTT. It yields the protein CASSYGAQKSEAFF.

This sequence joins TRBV19 and TRBJ2-7; 7 nucleotides match TRBD1. V shed 6 bases, J shed 6 bases, and the junction held 11 bases outside the gene matches. Looked up from germline, CDR1 is LNHDA and CDR2 is SQIVND (reference sequence). This CDR3 has 14 amino acids. CDR3 sequence (DNA): TGTGCCAGTAGCCTAGGGGGCACCCGGAGCGAGCAGTACTTC. It specifies CASSLGGTRSEQYF.

The chain joins TRBV6-5 to TRBJ2-1; TRBD1 aligns across 9 bases. The CDR3 has 15 residues. Germline loops: CDR1 MNHEY, CDR2 SVGAGI. The trim removed 3 bases at V and 8 bases at J, leaving 8 bases unmatched. The CDR3 DNA is TGTGCCAGCAGTTATCGGGACAGGGAATTCGATGAGCAGTTCTTC. Translation gives CASSYRDREFDEQFF.

The chain combines TRBV5-6 with TRBJ2-1; TRBD2 matches at 10 bases. The CDR3 covers 15 residues. The V and J ends lost 4 bases and 9 bases, in that order; junction bases with no gene match: 10. The V gene's germline CDR1 is SGHDT and CDR2 YYEEEE. CDR3 region: CASSQREGLWSEQFF. In DNA, the CDR3 is TGTGCCAGCAGCCAGCGGGAGGGCTTGTGGAGTGAGCAGTTCTTC.

This clone was seen just once. This rearrangement joins TRBV1 to TRBJ2-7; the DNA was not compared with TRBD2, the D call given in the table. TRBV1 is a known pseudogene. The CDR3 covers 18 residues. The CDR3 region is CTSSQGRPTSGRSGEQYF. The CDR3 DNA is TGCACCAGCAGCCAAGGCCGCCCTACTAGCGGGAGATCGGGCGAGCAGTACTTC.

The chain couples TRBV9 to TRBJ1-3; D is unresolved. Trimming took off 0 bases at V and 9 bases at J, with 7 bases between the two ends. From germline, CDR1 is SGDLS and CDR2 YYNGEE. The CDR3 consists of 12 residues. In nucleotides, the CDR3 is TGTGCCAGCAGCGTAGTTTCAGGCACCATATATTTT. This translates into CASSVVSGTIYF.

The CDR3 sequence: CASSLGTGFYSWQYF. CDR3 in DNA: TGTGCCAGCAGTCTAGGGACAGGGTTTTATTCTTGGCAGTACTTC. V and J are TRBV28 and TRBJ2-7, with TRBD1 matching over 9 bases. This CDR3 has 15 residues. V shed 5 bases, J shed 9 bases, and the junction held 14 bases outside the gene matches. CDR1 is MDHEN, CDR2 SYDVKM, per germline. Combining the CDR3 with reference TRBV28 and TRBJ2-7 gives the whole variable domain DVKVTQSSRYLVKRTGEKVFLECVQDMDHENMFWYRQDPGLGLRLIYFSYDVKMKEKGDIPEGYSVSREKKERFSLILESASTNQTSMYLCASSLGTGFYSWQYFGPGTRLTVT.

The chain couples TRBV28 to TRBJ2-7; TRBD1 matches 8 bases. Germline-derived CDR1 and CDR2 are MDHEN and SYDVKM. Trimming took 7 bases from V and 6 from J; bases not matched to a gene: 11. This CDR3 has 14 amino acids. The CDR3 sequence is CASNTYRGSCEQYF. For the CDR3, the DNA is TGTGCCAGCAACACTTACAGGGGGTCGTGCGAGCAGTACTTC.

A note on this clone: This specimen includes other DNA sequences encoding the same CDR3. The chain carries TRBV10-3 and TRBJ1-5; the D gene is possibly TRBD1 (5 bases). The CDR3 consists of 13 residues. Germline assignment: CDR1 ENHRY and CDR2 SYGVKD. V was pared by 5 bases and J by 5 bases, with 10 bases between. The CDR3 here is CAISQGGDQPQHF. The CDR3 DNA follows: TGTGCCATCAGTCAGGGAGGCGATCAGCCCCAGCATTTT.

CDR3 sequence reads: CASSGQQGSTQYF. CDR3 coding DNA: TGTGCCAGCAGCGGTCAACAGGGAAGTACGCAGTATTTT. The chain recombines TRBV6-4 with TRBJ2-3, with D possibly TRBD1 on 6 matching bases. This CDR3 region has 13 residues. Germline-derived CDR1 and CDR2 are MRHNA and SNTAGT. Trimming pared 6 bases from V and 8 bases from J, leaving 15 bases between.

Only a few counts were recorded for this clone. This chain uses TRBV5-6 with TRBJ1-5; maybe TRBD1 (6 bases). Trimming took off 4 bases at V and 6 bases at J, with 11 bases between the two ends. The CDR3 spans 13 residues. Germline values: CDR1 SGHDT, CDR2 YYEEEE. The CDR3 sequence is CASSRTAFQPQHF. The CDR3 DNA sequence: TGTGCCAGCAGCCGGACAGCATTTCAGCCCCAGCATTTT.

This chain links TRBV7-9 with TRBJ2-7; 7 bases map to TRBD1. The germline V gene has CDR1 SEHNR and CDR2 FQNEAQ (reference sequence). Germline trimming cut 5 bases from V and 6 bases from J; bases unmatched to any gene: 13. The CDR3 is 15 residues long. DNA for the CDR3: TGTGCCAGCAGCCTAGACATGGTTCAGGGGGTCGAGCAGTACTTC. Translation gives CASSLDMVQGVEQYF.

The chain is built from TRBV7-9 and TRBJ2-5, with D tentatively TRBD1 (5 bases). The CDR3 consists of 14 residues. V was cut by 4 bases and J by 2 bases, with 11 bases left in between. Germline V gene lookup returns CDR1 SEHNR and CDR2 FQNEAQ (reference sequence). CDR3 residues: CASSSRQFQETQYF. The CDR3 DNA is TGTGCCAGCAGCTCTCGACAGTTTCAAGAGACCCAGTACTTC.

The chain employs TRBV5-4 and TRBJ2-2; D is possibly TRBD2 (7 bases). The V gene lost 3 bases and the J gene lost 4 bases, with 13 bases spanning the gap. Germline-derived CDR1 and CDR2 are SGHNT and YYREEE (reference sequence). The CDR3 length is 15 residues. The CDR3 DNA is TGTGCCAGCAGCTCCAGGGGAGGGCGCACCGGGGAGCTGTTTTTT. Protein sequence: CASSSRGGRTGELFF.

The V call is TRBV5-1, the J call TRBJ2-2; TRBD2 is a possible D gene (5 bases). V lost 1 base, J lost 4 bases, and 11 bases lay in between. The CDR3 runs to 15 residues. Germline loops: CDR1 SGHRS, CDR2 YFSETQ. CDR3 in DNA: TGCGCCAGCAGCTTGTCGACGGGATCCACCGGGGAGCTGTTTTTT. Translation: CASSLSTGSTGELFF.